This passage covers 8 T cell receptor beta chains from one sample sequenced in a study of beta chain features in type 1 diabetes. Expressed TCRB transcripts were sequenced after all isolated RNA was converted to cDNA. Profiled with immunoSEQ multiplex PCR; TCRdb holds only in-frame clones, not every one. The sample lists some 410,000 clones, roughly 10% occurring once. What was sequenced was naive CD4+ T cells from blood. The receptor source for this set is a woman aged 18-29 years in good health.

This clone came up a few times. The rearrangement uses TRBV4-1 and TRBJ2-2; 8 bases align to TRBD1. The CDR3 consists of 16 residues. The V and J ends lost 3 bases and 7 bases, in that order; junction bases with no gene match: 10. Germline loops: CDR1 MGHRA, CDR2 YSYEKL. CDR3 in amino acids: CASSHPPQGAGGELFF. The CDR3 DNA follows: TGCGCCAGCAGCCATCCACCGCAGGGGGCGGGCGGGGAGCTGTTTTTT.

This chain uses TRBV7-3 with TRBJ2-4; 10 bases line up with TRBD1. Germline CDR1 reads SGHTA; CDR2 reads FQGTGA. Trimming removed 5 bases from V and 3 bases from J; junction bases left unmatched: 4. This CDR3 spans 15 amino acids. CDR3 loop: CASSPRTGGKNIQYF. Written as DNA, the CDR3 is TGTGCCAGCAGCCCTCGGACAGGGGGCAAAAACATTCAGTACTTC.

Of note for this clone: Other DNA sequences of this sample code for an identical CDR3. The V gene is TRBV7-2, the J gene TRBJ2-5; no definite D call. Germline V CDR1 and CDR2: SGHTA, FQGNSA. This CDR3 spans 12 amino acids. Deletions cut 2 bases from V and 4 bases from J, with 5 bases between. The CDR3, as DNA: TGTGCCAGCAGCTTATTGGGAGAGACCCAGTACTTC. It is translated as CASSLLGETQYF.

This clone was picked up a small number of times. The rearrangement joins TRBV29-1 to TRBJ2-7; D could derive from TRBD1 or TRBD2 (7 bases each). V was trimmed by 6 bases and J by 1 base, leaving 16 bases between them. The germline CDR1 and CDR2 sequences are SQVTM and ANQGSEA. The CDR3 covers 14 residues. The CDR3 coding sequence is TGCAGCGTCTACAGGGGAGGGTCATCCTACGAGCAGTACTTC. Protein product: CSVYRGGSSYEQYF.

The CDR3 reads CASSLGSFRRGANVLTF. The CDR3 nucleotides are TGTGCCAGCAGCTTAGGCAGCTTCCGTAGGGGGGCCAACGTCCTGACTTTC. This chain joins TRBV7-6 and TRBJ2-6; D unclear. Looked up from germline, CDR1 is SGHVS and CDR2 is FNYEAQ. Trimming took 1 base from V and 4 from J, leaving 14 bases between them. The CDR3 sequence is 17 residues long.

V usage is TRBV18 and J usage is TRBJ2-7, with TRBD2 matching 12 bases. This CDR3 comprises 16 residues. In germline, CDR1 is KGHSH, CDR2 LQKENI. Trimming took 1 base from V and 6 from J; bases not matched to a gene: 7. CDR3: CASSPQRLAGVSEQYF. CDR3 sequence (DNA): TGTGCCAGCTCACCACAGAGACTAGCGGGAGTATCCGAGCAGTACTTC.

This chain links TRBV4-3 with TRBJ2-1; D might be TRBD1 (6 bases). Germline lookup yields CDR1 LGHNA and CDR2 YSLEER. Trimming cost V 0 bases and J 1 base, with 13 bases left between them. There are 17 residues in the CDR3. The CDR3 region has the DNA TGCGCCAGCAGCCAAGATGTTAGAGGGGGATCCTACAATGAGCAGTTCTTC. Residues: CASSQDVRGGSYNEQFF.

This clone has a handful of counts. The CDR3 sequence: CASSLSTASEAFF. Here the CDR3 DNA reads TGCGCCAGCAGCCTTTCGACGGCATCAGAAGCTTTCTTT. The rearrangement links TRBV5-1 to TRBJ1-1; D remains unclear. V was cut by 4 bases and J by 8 bases, with 15 bases left in between. The CDR3 contains 13 residues. CDR1 and CDR2 from the germline V gene are SGHRS and YFSETQ. The full variable domain, its missing parts supplied by reference TRBV5-1 and TRBJ1-1, is KAGVTQTPRYLIKTRGQQVTLSCSPISGHRSVSWYQQTPGQGLQFLFEYFSETQRNKGNFPGRFSGRQFSNSRSEMNVSTLELGDSALYLCASSLSTASEAFFGQGTRLTVV.